The 14 T cell receptor beta chains presented below share a single source sample, sequenced in a study of cytomegalovirus exposure and HLA in healthy donors. Profiling relied on immunoSEQ multiplex PCR, and the TCRdb table lists in-frame clones only, not all of them. This table has 60,000 to 90,000 clones, around four fifths appearing once. The sequenced sample consisted of PBMCs. Receptor source: a man in his thirties or forties in good health and CMV-seronegative.

CDR3 loop: CASSGGALNEQFF. The CDR3 DNA follows: TGTGCCAGCAGCGGGGGGGCCTTGAATGAGCAGTTCTTC. J is TRBJ2-1 and V is TRBV7-3, with D possibly being TRBD2 (7 bases). Germline values: CDR1 SGHTA, CDR2 FQGTGA. This CDR3 region has 13 residues. V was shortened by 5 bases and J by 7 bases, with 12 bases between the two germline ends.

This sequence joins TRBV7-9 and TRBJ2-2; D may be TRBD2 (6 bases). Looked up from germline, CDR1 is SEHNR and CDR2 is FQNEAQ (reference sequence). CDR3 length: 15 amino acids. Trimming pared 1 base from V and 0 bases from J, leaving 6 bases between. The CDR3 is CASSLGGANTGELFF. CDR3 in DNA: TGTGCCAGCAGCTTAGGGGGGGCGAACACCGGGGAGCTGTTTTTT.

The chain combines TRBV7-2 with TRBJ1-3, with D possibly TRBD1 on 5 matching bases. Germline V gives CDR1 SGHTA, CDR2 FQGNSA. This CDR3 is 14 amino acids long. The V end lost 5 bases, the J end lost 4 bases, and 12 bases lay between the germline ends. CDR3 protein: CASSPDKWGNTIYF. In DNA, the CDR3 is TGTGCCAGCAGCCCGGACAAGTGGGGAAACACCATATATTTT.

This clone was picked up one time. The chain carries TRBV7-3 and TRBJ1-1; D is possibly TRBD1 (5 bases). Trimming shortened V by 5 bases and J by 3 bases, and 13 bases separated the two germline ends. Germline V CDR1 and CDR2: SGHTA, FQGTGA. The CDR3 sequence is 14 residues long. The CDR3 DNA sequence: TGTGCCAGCAGCCAAAGGGGTTGGGACACTGAAGCTTTCTTT. It translates to CASSQRGWDTEAFF.

The chain's CDR3 is CASSPRAGSYEQYF. CDR3 bases: TGTGCCAGCAGCCCCCGGGCAGGGTCCTACGAGCAGTACTTC. This sequence joins TRBV7-9 and TRBJ2-7; D possibly corresponds to TRBD1 (5 bases). This CDR3 has 14 amino acids. Trimming shortened V by 5 bases and J by 1 base, and 12 bases separated the two germline ends. Germline V lookup: CDR1 SEHNR, CDR2 FQNEAQ (reference sequence).

The chain employs TRBV7-6 and TRBJ1-5, with D possibly TRBD1 on 5 matching bases. V lost 3 bases to trimming and J lost 1 base, with 16 bases between them. The germline V gene has CDR1 SGHVS and CDR2 FNYEAQ. This CDR3 comprises 17 residues. The CDR3 sequence is CASSFLPRTMSNQPQHF. CDR3 bases: TGTGCCAGCAGCTTTCTTCCCCGGACAATGAGCAATCAGCCCCAGCATTTT.

The V gene is TRBV29-1, the J gene TRBJ2-3; 12 bases are a match to TRBD1. V shed 7 bases and J 0 bases; nucleotides not matched to a gene: 14. This CDR3 has 18 residues. Germline V lookup: CDR1 SQVTM, CDR2 ANQGSEA. CDR3 sequence reads: CSAEEPGQGAISTDTQYF. Here the CDR3 DNA reads TGCAGCGCCGAGGAGCCGGGACAGGGGGCTATTAGCACAGATACGCAGTATTTT.

Only a few counts were recorded for this clone. This chain links TRBV2 with TRBJ1-4, with 9 nucleotides matching TRBD1. The CDR3 is 15 residues long. The germline CDR1 and CDR2 sequences are SNHLY and FYNNEI. Trimming cost V 5 bases and J 0 bases; bases outside gene matches: 1. The CDR3 sequence: CASSRQGATNEKLFF. In DNA form, the CDR3 reads TGTGCCAGCAGTCGACAGGGGGCAACTAATGAAAAACTGTTTTTT.

Many counts were recorded for this clone. V gene TRBV6-5 combines with J gene TRBJ1-1; D is unclear. V gave up 9 bases and J gave up 2 bases, with 7 bases separating them. The CDR3 length is 11 residues. CDR1 is MNHEY, CDR2 SVGAGI, per germline. The CDR3 reads CASSVNTEAFF. The CDR3 nucleotides read TGTGCCAGTAGCGTTAACACTGAAGCTTTCTTT.

V gene TRBV6-6 combines with J gene TRBJ2-7, with 7 bases fitting TRBD2. Unmatched junction bases numbered 17, after V lost 10 bases and J lost 2 bases. This CDR3 comprises 16 residues. The germline gives CDR1 MNHNY, CDR2 SVGAGI (reference sequence). The CDR3 DNA reads TGTGCCACCAAGATCAGCGGGGTTGTCGGGACCTACGAGCAGTACTTC. It yields the protein CATKISGVVGTYEQYF.

The rearrangement joins TRBV6-1 to TRBJ2-6; perhaps TRBD2 as D (5 bases). The germline gives CDR1 MNHNS, CDR2 SASEGT. This CDR3 region has 15 residues. V lost 4 bases, J lost 2 bases, and 9 bases lay in between. CDR3 bases: TGTGCCAGCAGTGGCGGGTTCCCTGGGGCCAACGTCCTGACTTTC. Translated: CASSGGFPGANVLTF.

The CDR3 region is CASSVGETISGNTIYF. CDR3 in DNA: TGTGCCAGCAGCGTAGGTGAAACTATCTCTGGAAACACCATATATTTT. The V gene is TRBV9, the J gene TRBJ1-3; no reliable D call. Trimming shortened V by 0 bases and J by 0 bases, and 10 bases separated the two germline ends. The CDR3 has 16 residues. Germline CDR1 is SGDLS and CDR2 is YYNGEE.

This chain links TRBV27 with TRBJ2-2, with a possible D match to TRBD1 (6 bases). The CDR3 spans 16 residues. The V gene's germline CDR1 is MNHEY and CDR2 SMNVEV (reference sequence). V lost 2 bases to trimming and J lost 2 bases, with 12 bases between them. CDR3 loop: CASSLVGTSNTGELFF. The CDR3 DNA is TGTGCCAGCAGTTTAGTCGGGACATCTAACACCGGGGAGCTGTTTTTT.

This chain connects TRBV6-1 to TRBJ2-1; D is ambiguous. The CDR3 is made up of 14 amino acids. V was clipped by 3 bases and J by 4 bases, with 10 bases between them. Germline CDR1 and CDR2: MNHNS and SASEGT. The CDR3 nucleotides read TGTGCCAGCAGTGAGATCGCAGGTTACAATGAGCAGTTCTTC. It yields the protein CASSEIAGYNEQFF.